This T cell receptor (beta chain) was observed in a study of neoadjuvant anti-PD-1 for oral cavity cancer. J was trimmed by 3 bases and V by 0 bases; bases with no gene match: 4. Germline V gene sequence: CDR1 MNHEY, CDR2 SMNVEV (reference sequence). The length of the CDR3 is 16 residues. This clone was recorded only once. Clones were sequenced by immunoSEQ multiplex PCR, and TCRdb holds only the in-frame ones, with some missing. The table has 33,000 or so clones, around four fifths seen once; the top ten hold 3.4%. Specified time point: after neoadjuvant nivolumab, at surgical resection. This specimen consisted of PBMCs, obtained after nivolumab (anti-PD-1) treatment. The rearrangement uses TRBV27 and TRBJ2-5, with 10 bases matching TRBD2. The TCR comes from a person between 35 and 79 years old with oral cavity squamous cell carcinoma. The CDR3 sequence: CASSLSVLAGEETQYF. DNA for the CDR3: TGTGCCAGCAGTTTATCGGTCCTAGCGGGGGAAGAGACCCAGTACTTC.